Each of the 12 T cell receptor beta chains below was sequenced from the same sample in a study of shared T cell receptors in the human thymus. Only in-frame clones appear in the TCRdb table, and some are missing; sequencing was by immunoSEQ multiplex PCR. The data contain 500,000 to 550,000 clones, about 80% of them singletons. The same sample was also studied in work on human thymus T cells.

Sequenced input: thymocytes. Every receptor here comes from a boy younger than two with a congenital heart defect.

This rearrangement joins TRBV28 to TRBJ2-7; 7 nucleotides agree with TRBD1. This CDR3 contains 16 residues. CDR1 is MDHEN and CDR2 is SYDVKM in the germline V gene. Trimming at V came to 6 bases and at J to 3 bases, leaving 14 bases not matched to a gene. The CDR3 protein is CASRHHHRGTHYEQYF. The CDR3 bases are TGTGCCAGCAGGCACCATCACAGGGGTACCCACTACGAGCAGTACTTC.

V gene TRBV7-2 combines with J gene TRBJ2-7; 11 positions match TRBD2. Per germline, CDR1 SGHTA and CDR2 FQGNSA. V shed 2 bases and J 2 bases; nucleotides not matched to a gene: 5. This CDR3 is built from 16 residues. CDR3 nucleotide sequence: TGTGCCAGCAGCTTAACGACTAGCGGGGCGACCTACGAGCAGTACTTC. It codes for CASSLTTSGATYEQYF. The full variable domain, its missing parts supplied by reference TRBV7-2 and TRBJ2-7, is GAGVSQSPSNKVTEKGKDVELRCDPISGHTALYWYRQSLGQGLEFLIYFQGNSAPDKSGLPSDRFSAERTGGSVSTLTIQRTQQEDSAVYLCASSLTTSGATYEQYFGPGTRLTVT.

This chain links TRBV29-1 with TRBJ2-6, with 7 bases lining up with TRBD2. This CDR3 is built from 17 residues. Per the germline V gene, CDR1 is SQVTM and CDR2 is ANQGSEA. V was clipped by 2 bases and J by 0 bases; unmatched bases: 7. In DNA form, the CDR3 reads TGCAGCGTTGAACGCCTAGCGGATAGCTCTGGGGCCAACGTCCTGACTTTC. This translates into CSVERLADSSGANVLTF.

This sequence joins TRBV30 and TRBJ2-1, with D maybe TRBD2 (7 bases). V lost 0 bases and J lost 1, with 19 bases in between. The CDR3 spans 18 residues. CDR1 is GTSNPN, CDR2 SVGIG, per germline (reference sequence). CDR3 region: CAWSVQLGGGESYNEQFF. CDR3 nucleotide sequence: TGTGCCTGGAGTGTACAGTTGGGCGGGGGCGAGTCCTACAATGAGCAGTTCTTC.

The V gene is TRBV5-1, the J gene TRBJ2-6; possibly TRBD1 for D (5 bases). CDR1 and CDR2 from the germline V gene are SGHRS and YFSETQ. This CDR3 region has 21 residues. Trimming took off 0 bases at V and 0 bases at J, with 22 bases between the two ends. The CDR3 DNA follows: TGCGCCAGCAGCTTGGCCAGTCAGGGATTTCATTTGTTCTCTGGGGCCAACGTCCTGACTTTC. Translating gives CASSLASQGFHLFSGANVLTF. The complete variable domain, with remaining parts taken from reference TRBV5-1 and TRBJ2-6, reads KAGVTQTPRYLIKTRGQQVTLSCSPISGHRSVSWYQQTPGQGLQFLFEYFSETQRNKGNFPGRFSGRQFSNSRSEMNVSTLELGDSALYLCASSLASQGFHLFSGANVLTFGAGSRLTVL.

The rearrangement links TRBV12-5 to TRBJ2-7; 10 bases fit TRBD1. Per germline, CDR1 LGHNT and CDR2 FRNRAP. With 6 bases clipped from V and 7 bases from J, the junction kept 18 bases outside the gene matches. The CDR3 consists of 17 residues. For the CDR3, the DNA is TGTGCTAGTGGCCTTTCCCTGCAAGGACAGGGGGAAAATGAGCAGTACTTC. Translating it yields CASGLSLQGQGENEQYF.

The rearrangement links TRBV4-2 to TRBJ2-7; D may be TRBD2 (7 bases). Trimming removed 0 bases from V and 7 bases from J, with 16 bases in between. The V gene's germline CDR1 is LGHNA and CDR2 YNFKEQ. CDR3 length: 15 amino acids. The CDR3 spells CASSQDEGGQREQYF. The CDR3 bases are TGTGCCAGCAGCCAAGATGAGGGGGGGCAGAGGGAGCAGTACTTC.

This clone was observed a handful of times. The V call is TRBV6-6, the J call TRBJ2-6; 7 bases are a match to TRBD1. V shed 5 bases, J shed 0 bases, and the junction held 4 bases outside the gene matches. Germline V gene sequence: CDR1 MNHNY, CDR2 SVGAGI (reference sequence). The CDR3 totals 16 residues. The CDR3 sequence is CASSRQGTSGANVLTF. The CDR3 DNA reads TGTGCCAGCAGTAGACAGGGAACCTCTGGGGCCAACGTCCTGACTTTC.

The chain employs TRBV19 and TRBJ2-7; D gene ambiguous. The V gene lost 3 bases and the J gene lost 0 bases, with 15 bases spanning the gap. The CDR3 covers 16 residues. Germline V gives CDR1 LNHDA, CDR2 SQIVND (reference sequence). The CDR3 loop is CASSMAGPNFSYEQYF. CDR3 coding DNA: TGTGCCAGTAGTATGGCAGGCCCTAACTTCTCCTACGAGCAGTACTTC.

V gene TRBV28 combines with J gene TRBJ2-7; 10 bases map to TRBD2. Germline assignment: CDR1 MDHEN and CDR2 SYDVKM. Trimming took 2 bases from V and 4 from J; bases not matched to a gene: 5. The CDR3 has 15 residues. CDR3 loop: CASSLVLAGEYEQYF. In DNA, the CDR3 is TGTGCCAGCAGTTTAGTCCTAGCGGGAGAATACGAGCAGTACTTC.

The chain joins TRBV7-9 to TRBJ1-5; 8 nucleotides match TRBD1. This CDR3 region has 12 residues. V lost 7 bases, J lost 7 bases, and 3 bases stayed unmatched. Germline-derived CDR1 and CDR2 are SEHNR and FQNEAQ (reference sequence). The CDR3 protein is CASTHRGQPQHF. The DNA for the CDR3 is TGTGCCAGCACACACAGGGGGCAGCCCCAGCATTTT.

The rearrangement uses TRBV4-2 and TRBJ1-2; the match to TRBD1 covers 8 bases. The CDR3 loop spans 14 amino acids. Germline V gene sequence: CDR1 LGHNA, CDR2 YNFKEQ. V shed 6 bases and J 2 bases; nucleotides not matched to a gene: 5. This chain's CDR3 is CASRMTGDNYGYTF. The CDR3 DNA is TGTGCCAGCAGGATGACAGGGGACAACTATGGCTACACCTTC.